The rows below give T cell receptor beta chains drawn from one sample of a study of T cells in Graves' hyperthyroidism and ophthalmopathy. TCRdb redid the calling of the multiplex PCR reads with MiXCR, one entry per CDR3 protein. The profile shows 450,000 to 700,000 distinct CDR3 sequences, 35% to 55% of them singletons. The sample comprised peripheral blood or thyroid tissue (not recorded which). The receptors derive from an adult woman with Graves' disease, either hyperthyroidism or ophthalmopathy (not recorded which). Each CDR3 is given with its conserved first and last residue. The D gene is left open where the match is weak. Clone sizes are given selectively: once, few, many, or a class where the clone is expanded.

size,D,V,J,CDR3,DNA
NA,NA,TRBV13,TRBJ2-2,CASSLEGTGGSCFF,NA
many,NA,TRBV5-1,TRBJ2-7,CASSPVLGNEQYF,TGCGCCAGCAGCCCCGTTTTAGGGAACGAGCAGTACTTC
many,NA,TRBV7-9,TRBJ1-4,CASSPREKLFF,TGTGCCAGCAGCCCCCGGGAAAAACTGTTTTTT
NA,NA,TRBV20-1,TRBJ2-3,CSARDPIGGDRTDTQYF,TGCAGTGCTAGAGATCCGATTGGTGGAGATCGAACAGATACGCAGTATTTT
NA,NA,TRBV4-2,TRBJ1-6,CASSQERQPNSPLHF,TGTGCCAGCAGCCAAGAGAGACAGCCAAATTCACCCCTCCACTTT
NA,TRBD1,TRBV24-1,TRBJ2-3,CATSDRTGGGSTDTQYF,TGTGCCACCAGTGATCGGACAGGGGGCGGTAGCACAGATACGCAGTATTTT
many,TRBD2,TRBV6-1,TRBJ2-7,CATEVLAGGPNEQYF,TGTGCCACGGAGGTTCTAGCGGGAGGGCCCAACGAGCAGTACTTC
NA,TRBD1,TRBV10-3,TRBJ2-7,CAIKAGGEQYF,TGTGCCATCAAGGCAGGGGGCGAGCAGTACTTC
NA,NA,TRBV25-1,TRBJ1-6,CASSARAINSPLHF,TGTGCCAGCAGTGCAAGGGCAATTAATTCACCCCTCCACTTT
many,NA,TRBV4-1,TRBJ2-5,CASSQLFRLVETQYF,TGCGCCAGCAGCCAACTCTTTAGGCTGGTGGAGACCCAGTACTTC
NA,TRBD1,TRBV20-1,TRBJ2-5,CSASRGYQETQYF,TGCAGTGCTAGCAGGGGGTACCAAGAGACCCAGTACTTC
many,NA,TRBV20-1,TRBJ2-2,CSASTSSGGELFF,TGCAGTGCTAGTACTAGCTCGGGCGGGGAGCTGTTTTTT
NA,TRBD1,TRBV19,TRBJ1-5,CASSPGQAWYQPQHF,TGTGCCAGTAGTCCGGGACAGGCTTGGTATCAGCCCCAGCATTTT
NA,NA,TRBV10-3,TRBJ2-7,CAISGEGSGEQYF,TGTGCCATCAGTGGAGAGGGCTCTGGCGAGCAGTACTTC
many,NA,TRBV28,TRBJ1-5,CASSLVRQPQHF,TGTGCCAGCAGTTTGGTTCGGCAGCCCCAGCATTTT
NA,TRBD1,TRBV25-1,TRBJ2-5,CASSDQGQGMMETQYF,TGTGCCAGCAGTGATCAGGGACAGGGGATGATGGAGACCCAGTACTTC
NA,NA,TRBV7-9,TRBJ2-5,CASNTIETQYF,TGTGCCAGCAACACCATAGAGACCCAGTACTTC
NA,NA,TRBV10-3,TRBJ2-6,CAISGFVTNTEAF,TGTGCCATCAGTGGGTTCGTGACGAACACTGAAGCTTTC
NA,NA,TRBV7-9,TRBJ1-4,CASSPGQSNEKLFF,TGTGCCAGCAGTCCAGGACAGTCTAATGAAAAACTGTTTTTT
many,NA,TRBV29-1,TRBJ1-1,CSVVLNTEAFF,TGCAGCGTTGTCCTGAACACTGAAGCTTTCTTT
NA,NA,TRBV20-1,TRBJ1-6,CSAREELNQPHF,TGCAGTGCTAGGGAAGAGTTAAATCAGCCCCACTTT
many,NA,TRBV2,TRBJ2-7,CASTGGPFSSYEQYF,TGTGCCAGCACGGGGGGCCCGTTTAGCTCCTACGAGCAGTACTTC
many,TRBD1,TRBV25-1,TRBJ1-1,CASSEAPGQGRNTEAFF,TGTGCCAGCAGTGAAGCCCCCGGACAGGGGAGGAACACTGAAGCTTTCTTT
NA,TRBD1,TRBV7-9,TRBJ1-1,CASSLQGAMNTEAFF,TGTGCCAGCAGCTTACAGGGGGCCATGAACACTGAAGCTTTCTTT
NA,NA,TRBV19,TRBJ1-6,CASCGGSNSPLHF,TGTGCCAGTTGCGGGGGATCTAATTCACCCCTCCACTTT
few,NA,TRBV30,TRBJ2-7,CAWSSGGSHEQYF,TGTGCCTGGTCCTCCGGAGGGAGCCACGAGCAGTACTTC
many,NA,TRBV10-3,TRBJ2-2,CAISGEVLNTGELFF,TGTGCCATCAGTGGCGAAGTCCTGAACACCGGGGAGCTGTTTTTT
many,NA,TRBV7-2,TRBJ2-6,CASSSRNSGANVLTF,TGTGCCAGCAGCTCCAGGAACTCTGGGGCCAACGTCCTGACTTTC
NA,TRBD1,TRBV6-1,TRBJ1-1,CAISEDQGGMAEAFF,TGTGCCATCAGTGAAGACCAGGGGGGTATGGCTGAAGCTTTCTTT
NA,NA,TRBV24-1,TRBJ1-2,CATSDSRIGFGYTF,TGTGCCACCAGTGATTCACGGATCGGGTTCGGCTACACCTTC
NA,TRBD1,TRBV20-1,TRBJ1-4,CSADRGRINPEKLFF,TGCAGTGCCGACAGGGGTCGAATAAACCCCGAAAAACTGTTTTTT
NA,NA,TRBV12-3/TRBV12-4,TRBJ1-5,CASSEVVSNQPQHF,TGTGCCAGCAGTGAAGTCGTCAGTAATCAGCCCCAGCATTTT
NA,NA,TRBV20-1,TRBJ2-7,CSARRRTDSYEQYF,TGCAGTGCGAGGCGCAGGACAGACTCCTACGAGCAGTACTTC
many,TRBD1,TRBV20-1,TRBJ2-2,CSAIPGQITGELFF,TGCAGTGCTATCCCGGGACAGATCACCGGGGAGCTGTTTTTT
NA,NA,TRBV7-2,TRBJ2-2,CASSLIEGPGELFF,TGTGCCAGCAGCTTAATCGAGGGGCCGGGCGAGCTGTTTTTT
few,NA,TRBV18,TRBJ2-7,CASSDTGGVHEQYF,TGTGCCAGCTCGGACACCGGGGGCGTCCACGAGCAGTACTTC
few,NA,TRBV9,TRBJ2-3,CASFPGTQYF,TGTGCCAGCTTCCCAGGTACGCAGTATTTT
NA,NA,TRBV20-1,TRBJ1-1,CSARDGGAFF,TGCAGTGCTAGAGACGGAGGAGCTTTCTTT
NA,TRBD1,TRBV30,TRBJ1-3,CAWTRGNSGNTIYF,TGTGCCTGGACCAGGGGGAACTCTGGAAACACCATATATTTT
many,TRBD1,TRBV4-2,TRBJ2-7,CASSQDHIGTGGYEQYF,TGTGCCAGCAGCCAAGATCATATAGGGACAGGGGGCTACGAGCAGTACTTC
many,NA,TRBV13,TRBJ1-1,CASSRRGRYTEAFF,TGTGCCAGCAGTAGGAGGGGAAGATACACTGAAGCTTTCTTT
NA,TRBD2,TRBV14,TRBJ2-7,CASSHGGREWDEQYF,TGTGCCAGCAGCCATGGAGGGCGGGAGTGGGACGAGCAGTACTTC
NA,TRBD2,TRBV20-1,TRBJ2-5,CSASGGAETQYF,TGCAGTGCTAGCGGGGGGGCGGAGACCCAGTACTTC
NA,NA,TRBV7-2,TRBJ2-6,CASSLTGPGANVLTF,TGTGCCAGCAGCTTAACAGGCCCTGGGGCCAACGTCCTGACTTTC
many,NA,TRBV2,TRBJ2-2,CASTRQLDRPGELFF,TGTGCCAGCACCCGGCAACTAGACCGCCCCGGGGAGCTGTTTTTT
few,TRBD1,TRBV29-1,TRBJ1-2,CSVRLTGAEGYTF,TGCAGCGTGCGCCTGACAGGGGCAGAGGGCTACACCTTC
few,TRBD2,TRBV20-1,TRBJ2-1,CSARDVAGGPHEQFF,TGCAGTGCTAGAGATGTGGCGGGAGGGCCGCATGAGCAGTTCTTC
NA,NA,TRBV19,TRBJ1-5,CASNEGAKGNQPQHF,TGTGCCAGTAATGAGGGTGCGAAGGGCAATCAGCCCCAGCATTTT
NA,TRBD1,TRBV10-3,TRBJ1-2,CAISSTGFGYTF,TGTGCCATCAGTTCGACAGGGTTTGGCTACACCTTC
many,NA,TRBV7-9,TRBJ1-1,CASSLGGQEAFF,TGTGCCAGCAGCCTTGGGGGGCAGGAAGCTTTCTTT
NA,NA,TRBV10-3,TRBJ1-5,CAISESWDQPQHF,TGTGCCATCAGTGAGTCCTGGGATCAGCCCCAGCATTTT
many,NA,TRBV10-1,TRBJ1-1,CASMADNTEAFF,TGCGCCAGCATGGCGGATAACACTGAAGCTTTCTTT
NA,TRBD2,TRBV30,TRBJ2-7,CALTGTSVSEQYF,TGTGCCTTAACCGGGACTAGCGTCTCCGAGCAGTACTTC
many,NA,TRBV6-5,TRBJ2-7,CASRYIYEQYF,TGTGCCAGCAGGTACATCTACGAGCAGTACTTC
NA,NA,TRBV3-1,TRBJ1-1,CASSQDNRAQAFF,TGTGCCAGCAGCCAAGATAACCGCGCCCAAGCTTTCTTT